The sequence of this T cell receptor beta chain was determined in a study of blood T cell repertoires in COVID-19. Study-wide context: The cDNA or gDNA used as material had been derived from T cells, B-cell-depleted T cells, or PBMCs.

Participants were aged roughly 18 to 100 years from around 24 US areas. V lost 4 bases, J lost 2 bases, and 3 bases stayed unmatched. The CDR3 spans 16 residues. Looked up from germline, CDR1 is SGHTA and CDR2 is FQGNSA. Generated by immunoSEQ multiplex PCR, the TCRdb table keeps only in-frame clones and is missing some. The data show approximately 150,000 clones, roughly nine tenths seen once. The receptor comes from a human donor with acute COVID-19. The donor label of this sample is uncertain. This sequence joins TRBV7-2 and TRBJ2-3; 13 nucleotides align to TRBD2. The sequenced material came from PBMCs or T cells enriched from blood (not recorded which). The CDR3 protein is CASSWTSGGLTDTQYF. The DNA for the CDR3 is TGTGCCAGCAGCTGGACTAGCGGGGGCCTCACAGATACGCAGTATTTT. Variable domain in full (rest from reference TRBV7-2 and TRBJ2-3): GAGVSQSPSNKVTEKGKDVELRCDPISGHTALYWYRQSLGQGLEFLIYFQGNSAPDKSGLPSDRFSAERTGGSVSTLTIQRTQQEDSAVYLCASSWTSGGLTDTQYFGPGTRLTVL.